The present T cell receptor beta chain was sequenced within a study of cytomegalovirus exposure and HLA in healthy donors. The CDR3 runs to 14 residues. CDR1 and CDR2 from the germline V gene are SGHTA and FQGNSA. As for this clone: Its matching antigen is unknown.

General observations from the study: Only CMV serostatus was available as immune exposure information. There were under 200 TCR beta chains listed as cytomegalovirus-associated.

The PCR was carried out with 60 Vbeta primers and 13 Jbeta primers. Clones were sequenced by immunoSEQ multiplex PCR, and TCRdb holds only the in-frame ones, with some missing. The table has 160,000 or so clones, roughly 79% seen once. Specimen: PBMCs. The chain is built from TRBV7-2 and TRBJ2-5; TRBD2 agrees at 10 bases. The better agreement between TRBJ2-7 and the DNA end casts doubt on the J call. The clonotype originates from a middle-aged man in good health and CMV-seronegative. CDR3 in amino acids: CASSLASGRYEQYF. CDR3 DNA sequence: TGTGCCAGCAGCTTAGCTAGCGGGAGGTACGAGCAGTACTTC.